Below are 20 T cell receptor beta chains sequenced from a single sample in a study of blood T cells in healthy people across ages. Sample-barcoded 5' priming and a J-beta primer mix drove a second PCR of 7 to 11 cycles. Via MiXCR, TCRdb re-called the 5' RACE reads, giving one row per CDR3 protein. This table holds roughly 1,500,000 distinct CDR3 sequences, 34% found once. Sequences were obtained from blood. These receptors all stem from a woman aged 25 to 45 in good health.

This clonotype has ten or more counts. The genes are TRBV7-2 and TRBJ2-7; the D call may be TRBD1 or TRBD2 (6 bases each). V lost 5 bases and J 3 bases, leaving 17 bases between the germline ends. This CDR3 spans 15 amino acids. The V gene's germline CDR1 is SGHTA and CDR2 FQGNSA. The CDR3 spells CASSGPGAGFYEQYF. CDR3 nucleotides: TGTGCCAGCAGCGGGCCGGGGGCGGGGTTCTACGAGCAGTACTTC. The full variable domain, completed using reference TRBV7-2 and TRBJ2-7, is GAGVSQSPSNKVTEKGKDVELRCDPISGHTALYWYRQSLGQGLEFLIYFQGNSAPDKSGLPSDRFSAERTGGSVSTLTIQRTQQEDSAVYLCASSGPGAGFYEQYFGPGTRLTVT.

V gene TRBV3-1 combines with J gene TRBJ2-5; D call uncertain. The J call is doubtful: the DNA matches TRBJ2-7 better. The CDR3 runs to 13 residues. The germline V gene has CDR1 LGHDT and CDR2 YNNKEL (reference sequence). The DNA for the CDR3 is TGTGCCAGCAGCCATGGGGAAAGCTACGAGCAGTACTTC. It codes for CASSHGESYEQYF.

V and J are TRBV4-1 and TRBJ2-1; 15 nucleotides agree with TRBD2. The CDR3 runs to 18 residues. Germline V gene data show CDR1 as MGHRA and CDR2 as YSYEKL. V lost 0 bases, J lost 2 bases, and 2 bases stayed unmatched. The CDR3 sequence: CASSQEGLAGGAYNEQFF. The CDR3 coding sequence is TGCGCCAGCAGCCAAGAAGGACTAGCGGGAGGGGCCTACAATGAGCAGTTCTTC.

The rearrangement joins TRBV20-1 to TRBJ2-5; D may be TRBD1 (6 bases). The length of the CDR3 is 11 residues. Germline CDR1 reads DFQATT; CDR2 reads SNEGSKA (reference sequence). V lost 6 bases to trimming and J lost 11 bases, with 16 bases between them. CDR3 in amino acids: CSANAGAGQYF. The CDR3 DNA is TGCAGTGCAAATGCAGGGGCAGGGCAGTACTTC.

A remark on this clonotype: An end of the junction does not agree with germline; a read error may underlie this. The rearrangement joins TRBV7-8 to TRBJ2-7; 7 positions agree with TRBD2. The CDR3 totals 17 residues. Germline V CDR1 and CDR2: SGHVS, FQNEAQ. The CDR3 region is CASNLAVTSVISYEQYF. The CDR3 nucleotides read TGTGCCAGCAACTTAGCGGTTACTAGCGTGATCTCCTACGAGCAGTACTTC.

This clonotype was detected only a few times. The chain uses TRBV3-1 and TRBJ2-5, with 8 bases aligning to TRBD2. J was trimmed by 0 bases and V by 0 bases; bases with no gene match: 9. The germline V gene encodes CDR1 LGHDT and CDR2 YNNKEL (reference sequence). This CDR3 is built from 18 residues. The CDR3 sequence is CASSQDARSGGYQETQYF. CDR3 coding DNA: TGTGCCAGCAGCCAAGATGCGAGAAGCGGGGGATACCAAGAGACCCAGTACTTC.

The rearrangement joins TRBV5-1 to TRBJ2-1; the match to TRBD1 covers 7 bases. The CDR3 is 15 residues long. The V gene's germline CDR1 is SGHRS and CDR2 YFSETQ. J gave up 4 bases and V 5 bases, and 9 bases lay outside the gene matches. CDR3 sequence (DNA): TGCGCCAGCAGTCCGGGACAGCTAGGGTACAATGAGCAGTTCTTC. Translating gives CASSPGQLGYNEQFF.

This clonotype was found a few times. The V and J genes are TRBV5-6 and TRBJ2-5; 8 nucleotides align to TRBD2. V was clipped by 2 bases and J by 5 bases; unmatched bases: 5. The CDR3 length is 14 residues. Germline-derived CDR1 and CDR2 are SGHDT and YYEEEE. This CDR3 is CASSFYGRAETQYF. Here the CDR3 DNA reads TGTGCCAGCAGCTTCTACGGGAGGGCTGAGACCCAGTACTTC.

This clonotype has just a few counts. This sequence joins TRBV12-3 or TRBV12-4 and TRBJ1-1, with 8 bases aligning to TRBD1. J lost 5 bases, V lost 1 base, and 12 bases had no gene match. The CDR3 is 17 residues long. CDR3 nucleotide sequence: TGTGCCAGCAGTTTAGTCTCGTGGACAGGGTCGGTGACTGAAGCTTTCTTT. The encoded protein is CASSLVSWTGSVTEAFF.

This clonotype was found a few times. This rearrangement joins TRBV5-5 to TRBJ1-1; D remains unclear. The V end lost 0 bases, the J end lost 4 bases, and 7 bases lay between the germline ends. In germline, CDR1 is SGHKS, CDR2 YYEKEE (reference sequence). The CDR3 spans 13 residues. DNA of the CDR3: TGTGCCAGCAGCTTGGATGGGAGCACTGAAGCTTTCTTT. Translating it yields CASSLDGSTEAFF.

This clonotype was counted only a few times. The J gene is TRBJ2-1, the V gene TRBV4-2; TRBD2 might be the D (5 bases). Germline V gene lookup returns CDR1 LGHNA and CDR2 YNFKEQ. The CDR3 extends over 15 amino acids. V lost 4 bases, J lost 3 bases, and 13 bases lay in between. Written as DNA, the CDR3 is TGTGCCAGCAGCCTGAGGCCCGGGGACTACAATGAGCAGTTCTTC. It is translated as CASSLRPGDYNEQFF.

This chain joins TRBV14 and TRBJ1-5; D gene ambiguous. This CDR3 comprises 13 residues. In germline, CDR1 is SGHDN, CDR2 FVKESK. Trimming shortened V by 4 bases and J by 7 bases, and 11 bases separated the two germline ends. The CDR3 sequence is CASSPDLRQPQHF. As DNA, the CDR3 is TGTGCCAGCAGCCCCGACTTGAGACAGCCCCAGCATTTT.

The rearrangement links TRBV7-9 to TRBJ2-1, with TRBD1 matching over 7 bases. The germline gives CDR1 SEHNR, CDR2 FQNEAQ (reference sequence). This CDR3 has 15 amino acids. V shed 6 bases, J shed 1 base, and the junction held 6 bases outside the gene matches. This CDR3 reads CASSLQGLSYNEQFF. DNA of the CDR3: TGTGCCAGCAGTTTACAGGGGCTTTCCTACAATGAGCAGTTCTTC.

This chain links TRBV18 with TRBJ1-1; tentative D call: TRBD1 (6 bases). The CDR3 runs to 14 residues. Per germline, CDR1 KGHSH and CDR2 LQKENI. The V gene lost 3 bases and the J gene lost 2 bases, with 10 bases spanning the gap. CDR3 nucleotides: TGTGCCAGCTCACCCCAGGGGATTAACACTGAAGCTTTCTTT. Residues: CASSPQGINTEAFF.

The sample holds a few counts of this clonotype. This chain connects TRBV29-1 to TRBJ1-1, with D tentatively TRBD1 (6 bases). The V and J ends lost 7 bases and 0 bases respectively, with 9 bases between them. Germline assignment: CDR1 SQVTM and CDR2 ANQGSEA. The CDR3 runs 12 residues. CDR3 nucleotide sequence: TGCAGCGGGAGGACAGTGAACACTGAAGCTTTCTTT. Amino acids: CSGRTVNTEAFF.

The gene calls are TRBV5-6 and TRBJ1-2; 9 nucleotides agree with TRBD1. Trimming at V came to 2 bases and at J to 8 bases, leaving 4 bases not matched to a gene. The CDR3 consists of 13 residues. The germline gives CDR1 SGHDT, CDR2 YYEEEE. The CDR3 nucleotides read TGTGCCAGCAGCTTAACAGGGGGCGAAGGCTACACCTTC. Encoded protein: CASSLTGGEGYTF.

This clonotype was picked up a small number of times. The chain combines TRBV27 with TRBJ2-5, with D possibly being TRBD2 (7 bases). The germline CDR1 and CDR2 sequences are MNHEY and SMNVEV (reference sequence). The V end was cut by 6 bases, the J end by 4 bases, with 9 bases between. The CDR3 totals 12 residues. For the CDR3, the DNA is TGTGCCAGCAGGGCGGGGGCAGAGACCCAGTACTTC. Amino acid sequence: CASRAGAETQYF.

This CDR3 reads CASSLAGGRLSTGELFF. In DNA form, the CDR3 reads TGTGCCAGCAGCTTGGCCGGAGGGAGACTAAGCACCGGGGAGCTGTTTTTT. The chain is built from TRBV5-5 and TRBJ2-2, with a tentative D call TRBD2 (6 bases). Germline V gives CDR1 SGHKS, CDR2 YYEKEE (reference sequence). The CDR3 has 17 residues. V was clipped by 0 bases and J by 4 bases, with 16 bases between them.

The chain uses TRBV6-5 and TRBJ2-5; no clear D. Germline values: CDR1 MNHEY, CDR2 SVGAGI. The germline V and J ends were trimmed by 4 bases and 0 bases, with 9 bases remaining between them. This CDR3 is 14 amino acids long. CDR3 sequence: CASSWGRYQETQYF. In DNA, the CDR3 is TGTGCCAGCAGTTGGGGTCGGTACCAAGAGACCCAGTACTTC.

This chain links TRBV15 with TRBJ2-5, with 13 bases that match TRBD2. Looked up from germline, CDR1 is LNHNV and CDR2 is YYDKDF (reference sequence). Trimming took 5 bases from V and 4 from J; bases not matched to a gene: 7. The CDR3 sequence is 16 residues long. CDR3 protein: CATSGGGLAGTETQYF. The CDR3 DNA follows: TGTGCCACCAGCGGTGGGGGACTAGCGGGGACAGAGACCCAGTACTTC.